The 11 T cell receptor beta chains reported below all come from one sample, sequenced in a study of cytomegalovirus exposure and HLA in healthy donors. Researchers ran the PCR with 60 Vbeta and 13 Jbeta primers. Assay used: immunoSEQ multiplex PCR; TCRdb lists only in-frame clones, some missing. The sample lists around 99,000 clones, around 77% occurring once. Source material: PBMCs. The receptor source for this set is a man aged 40-50 years in good health and CMV-seronegative.

CDR3 bases: TGCGCCAGCAGTTTGCAGGGGGCGGCTCCTAGACCCCTCCACTTT. Translation: CASSLQGAAPRPLHF. The V call is TRBV4-1, the J call TRBJ1-6; 8 positions match TRBD1. The V gene end was trimmed by 6 bases and the J gene end by 12 bases; junction bases not matched to a gene: 13. The CDR3 has 15 amino acids. Germline CDR1 is MGHRA and CDR2 is YSYEKL.

The chain joins TRBV30 to TRBJ2-1, with 7 bases lining up with TRBD2. The CDR3 covers 11 residues. Germline CDR1 GTSNPN, CDR2 SVGIG (reference sequence). V was pared by 8 bases and J by 9 bases, with 7 bases of the junction left unmatched. CDR3 coding DNA: TGTGCCCGCTCGTGGGGGGGTGAGCAGTTCTTC. This gives the protein CARSWGGEQFF. Full variable domain (remainder filled in from reference TRBV30 and TRBJ2-1): SQTIHQWPATLVQPVGSPLSLECTVEGTSNPNLYWYRQAAGRGLQLLFYSVGIGQISSEVPQNLSASRPQDRQFILSSKKLLLSDSGFYLCARSWGGEQFFGPGTRLTVL.

The chain carries TRBV12-5 and TRBJ2-5; 8 bases are shared with TRBD1. This CDR3 region has 16 residues. CDR1 and CDR2 from the germline V gene are LGHNT and FRNRAP. Unmatched junction bases numbered 5, after V lost 1 base and J lost 1 base. CDR3 protein: CASGLGGTGVQETQYF. The CDR3 DNA sequence: TGTGCTAGTGGTTTGGGGGGGACAGGCGTCCAAGAGACCCAGTACTTC.

This chain uses TRBV7-8 with TRBJ1-4, with no clear D. CDR1 and CDR2 from the germline V gene are SGHVS and FQNEAQ. This CDR3 has 16 amino acids. V was trimmed by 0 bases and J by 3 bases, leaving 11 bases between them. CDR3 DNA sequence: TGTGCCAGCAGCTTAGCGGGAGGACCGTCTAATGAAAAACTGTTTTTT. Its translation: CASSLAGGPSNEKLFF.

The sample holds a few counts of this clone. The V and J genes are TRBV5-1 and TRBJ2-3; the D gene is possibly TRBD2 (6 bases). The V end was cut by 0 bases, the J end by 6 bases, with 11 bases between. This CDR3 is 14 amino acids long. CDR1 is SGHRS and CDR2 is YFSETQ in the germline V gene. The CDR3 nucleotides are TGCGCCAGCAGCTTGGTCGGGAGTGCGGATACGCAGTATTTT. It translates to CASSLVGSADTQYF.

In DNA, the CDR3 is TGTGCCAGTCCCCAACAGGGGAACACTGAAGCTTTCTTT. As protein: CASPQQGNTEAFF. The chain joins TRBV28 to TRBJ1-1, with D perhaps matching TRBD1 (6 bases). There are 13 residues in the CDR3. CDR1 and CDR2 from the germline V gene are MDHEN and SYDVKM. V shed 9 bases and J shed 1 base, with 12 bases lying between them.

The chain is built from TRBV28 and TRBJ1-2; tentative D call: TRBD1 (5 bases). With 5 bases removed from V and 7 bases from J, the gap between germline ends came to 11 bases. The CDR3 is made up of 12 amino acids. Germline CDR1 is MDHEN and CDR2 is SYDVKM. CDR3 amino acids: CASSAAGFGYTF. The CDR3 bases are TGTGCCAGCAGTGCTGCAGGGTTTGGCTACACCTTC.

This rearrangement joins TRBV5-6 to TRBJ2-5; 7 bases are shared with TRBD2. Germline CDR1 and CDR2: SGHDT and YYEEEE. The V and J ends lost 4 bases and 5 bases, in that order; junction bases with no gene match: 8. This CDR3 has 14 amino acids. CDR3 sequence reads: CASSRQGRGETQYF. In nucleotides, the CDR3 is TGTGCCAGCAGCCGACAAGGGCGGGGGGAGACCCAGTACTTC. Full variable domain (missing parts from reference TRBV5-6 and TRBJ2-5): DAGVTQSPTHLIKTRGQQVTLRCSPKSGHDTVSWYQQALGQGPQFIFQYYEEEERQRGNFPDRFSGHQFPNYSSELNVNALLLGDSALYLCASSRQGRGETQYFGPGTRLLVL.

The CDR3 is CASSYPSGQGATEAFF. CDR3 bases: TGTGCCAGCAGTTATCCTTCGGGACAGGGGGCTACTGAAGCTTTCTTT. J is TRBJ1-1 and V is TRBV6-6; the match to TRBD1 covers 12 bases. Germline CDR1 and CDR2: MNHNY and SVGAGI (reference sequence). CDR3 length: 16 amino acids. J was trimmed by 5 bases and V by 3 bases; bases with no gene match: 7.

The V call is TRBV25-1, the J call TRBJ2-2; tentatively, D is TRBD1 (5 bases). This CDR3 is built from 15 residues. Germline assignment: CDR1 MGHDK and CDR2 SYGVNS. With 3 bases removed from V and 7 bases from J, the gap between germline ends came to 15 bases. The CDR3 bases are TGTGCCAGCAGTGATGACAGCCAACTTAGCGGGGAGCTGTTTTTT. It is translated as CASSDDSQLSGELFF.

The rearrangement links TRBV20-1 to TRBJ1-3; D not certain. The CDR3 is 11 amino acids. Germline V gene sequence: CDR1 DFQATT, CDR2 SNEGSKA (reference sequence). Trimming pared 5 bases from V and 7 bases from J, leaving 9 bases between. This chain's CDR3 is CSAAPDNTIYF. CDR3 in DNA: TGCAGTGCTGCCCCAGATAACACCATATATTTT.